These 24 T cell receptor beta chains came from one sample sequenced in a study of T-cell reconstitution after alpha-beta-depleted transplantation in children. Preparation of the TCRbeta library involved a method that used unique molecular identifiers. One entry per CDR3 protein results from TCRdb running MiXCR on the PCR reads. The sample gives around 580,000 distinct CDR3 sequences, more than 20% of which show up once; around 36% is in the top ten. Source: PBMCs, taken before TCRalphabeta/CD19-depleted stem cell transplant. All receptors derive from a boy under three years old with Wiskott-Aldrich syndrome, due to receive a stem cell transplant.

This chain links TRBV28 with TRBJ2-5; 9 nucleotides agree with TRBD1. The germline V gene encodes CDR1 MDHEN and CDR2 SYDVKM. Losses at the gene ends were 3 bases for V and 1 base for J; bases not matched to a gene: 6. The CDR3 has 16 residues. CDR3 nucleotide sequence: TGTGCCAGCAGTTTTACAGGGGGCGTTGGCCAAGAGACCCAGTACTTC. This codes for CASSFTGGVGQETQYF.

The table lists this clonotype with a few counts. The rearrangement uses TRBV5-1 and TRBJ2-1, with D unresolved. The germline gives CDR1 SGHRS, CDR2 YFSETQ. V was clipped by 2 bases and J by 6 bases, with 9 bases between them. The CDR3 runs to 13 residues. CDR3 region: CASSFLHPNEQFF. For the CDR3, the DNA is TGCGCCAGCAGCTTTCTGCACCCCAATGAGCAGTTCTTC.

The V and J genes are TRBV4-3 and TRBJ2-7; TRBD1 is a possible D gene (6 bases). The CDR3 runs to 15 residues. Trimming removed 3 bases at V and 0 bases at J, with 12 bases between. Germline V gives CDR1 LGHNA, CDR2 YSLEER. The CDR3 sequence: CASSHGTSSSYEQYF. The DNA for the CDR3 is TGCGCCAGCAGCCATGGGACATCCAGCTCCTACGAGCAGTACTTC.

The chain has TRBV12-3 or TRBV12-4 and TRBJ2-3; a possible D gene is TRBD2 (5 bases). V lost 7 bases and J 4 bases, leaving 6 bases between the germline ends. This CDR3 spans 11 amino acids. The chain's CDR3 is CASTRADTQYF. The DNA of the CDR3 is TGTGCCAGCACGCGGGCAGATACGCAGTATTTT.

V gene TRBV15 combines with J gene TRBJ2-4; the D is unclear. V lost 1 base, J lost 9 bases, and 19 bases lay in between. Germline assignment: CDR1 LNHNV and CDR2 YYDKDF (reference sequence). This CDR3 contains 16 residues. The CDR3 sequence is CATSRGGMTRHGIQYF. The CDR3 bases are TGTGCCACCAGCAGAGGCGGCATGACACGTCACGGCATTCAGTACTTC.

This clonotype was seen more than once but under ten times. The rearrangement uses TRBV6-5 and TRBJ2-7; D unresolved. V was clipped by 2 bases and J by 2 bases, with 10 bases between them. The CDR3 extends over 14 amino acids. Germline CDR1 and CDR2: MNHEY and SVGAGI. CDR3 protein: CASSYGPTPYEQYF. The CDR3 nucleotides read TGTGCCAGCAGTTACGGCCCCACCCCCTACGAGCAGTACTTC.

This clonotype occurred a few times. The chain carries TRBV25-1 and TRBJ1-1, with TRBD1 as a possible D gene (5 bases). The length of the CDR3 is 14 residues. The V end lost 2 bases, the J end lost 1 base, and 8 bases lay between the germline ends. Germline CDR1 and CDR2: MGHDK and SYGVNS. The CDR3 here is CASSEQGWNTEAFF. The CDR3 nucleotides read TGTGCCAGCAGTGAACAGGGCTGGAACACTGAAGCTTTCTTT.

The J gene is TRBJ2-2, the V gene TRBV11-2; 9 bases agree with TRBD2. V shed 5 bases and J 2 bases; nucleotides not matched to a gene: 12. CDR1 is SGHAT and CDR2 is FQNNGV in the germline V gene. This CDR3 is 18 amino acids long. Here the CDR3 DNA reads TGTGCCAGCAGCCTAAATCTGCGACTAGCGGATAACACCGGGGAGCTGTTTTTT. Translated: CASSLNLRLADNTGELFF. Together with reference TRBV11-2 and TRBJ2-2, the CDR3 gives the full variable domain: EAGVAQSPRYKIIEKRQSVAFWCNPISGHATLYWYQQILGQGPKLLIQFQNNGVVDDSQLPKDRFSAERLKGVDSTLKIQPAKLEDSAVYLCASSLNLRLADNTGELFFGEGSRLTVL.

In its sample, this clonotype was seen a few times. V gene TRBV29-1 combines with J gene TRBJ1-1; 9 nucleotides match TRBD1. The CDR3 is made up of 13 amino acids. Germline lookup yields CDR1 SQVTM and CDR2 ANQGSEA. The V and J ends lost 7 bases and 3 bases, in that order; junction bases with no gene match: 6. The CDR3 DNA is TGCAGCGCCCGGGGACAGGGAGACACTGAAGCTTTCTTT. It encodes CSARGQGDTEAFF. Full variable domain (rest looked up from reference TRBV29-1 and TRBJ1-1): SAVISQKPSRDICQRGTSLTIQCQVDSQVTMMFWYRQQPGQSLTLIATANQGSEATYESGFVIDKFPISRPNLTFSTLTVSNMSPEDSSIYLCSARGQGDTEAFFGQGTRLTVV.

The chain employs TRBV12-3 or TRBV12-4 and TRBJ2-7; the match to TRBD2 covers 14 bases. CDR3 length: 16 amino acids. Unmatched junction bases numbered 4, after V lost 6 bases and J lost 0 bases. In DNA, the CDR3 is TGTGCCAGCAGGGCCGGGACTAGCGGGAGCTCCTACGAGCAGTACTTC. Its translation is CASRAGTSGSSYEQYF.

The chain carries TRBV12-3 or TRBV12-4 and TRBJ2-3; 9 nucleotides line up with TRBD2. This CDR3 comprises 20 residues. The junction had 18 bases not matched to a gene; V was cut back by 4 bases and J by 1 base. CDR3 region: CASSSGAGGRARFRTDTQYF. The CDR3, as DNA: TGTGCCAGCAGTTCGGGGGCCGGCGGGAGGGCCCGATTCCGCACAGATACGCAGTATTTT.

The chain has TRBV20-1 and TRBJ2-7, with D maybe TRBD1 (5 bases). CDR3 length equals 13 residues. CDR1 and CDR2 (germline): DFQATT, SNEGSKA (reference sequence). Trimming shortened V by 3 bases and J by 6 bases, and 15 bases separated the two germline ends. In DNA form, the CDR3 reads TGCAGTGCTAGTCCCAGGGTCGGTGGCGAGCAGTACTTC. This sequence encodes CSASPRVGGEQYF.

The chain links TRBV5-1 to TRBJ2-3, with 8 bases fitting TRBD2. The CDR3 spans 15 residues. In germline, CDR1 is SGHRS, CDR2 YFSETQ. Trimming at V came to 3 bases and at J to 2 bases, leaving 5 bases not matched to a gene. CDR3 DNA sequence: TGCGCCAGCAGCTCCGCGGGGGGATTCACAGATACGCAGTATTTT. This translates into CASSSAGGFTDTQYF.

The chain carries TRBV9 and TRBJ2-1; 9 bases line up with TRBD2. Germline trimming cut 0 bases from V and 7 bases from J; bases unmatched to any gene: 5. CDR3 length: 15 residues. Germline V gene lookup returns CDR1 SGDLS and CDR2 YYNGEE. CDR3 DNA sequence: TGTGCCAGCAGCGTAGTCCCTAGCGGGGCTAATGAGCAGTTCTTC. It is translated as CASSVVPSGANEQFF. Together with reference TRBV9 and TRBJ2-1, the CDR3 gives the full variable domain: DSGVTQTPKHLITATGQRVTLRCSPRSGDLSVYWYQQSLDQGLQFLIQYYNGEERAKGNILERFSAQQFPDLHSELNLSSLELGDSALYFCASSVVPSGANEQFFGPGTRLTVL.

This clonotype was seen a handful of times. DNA of the CDR3: TGTGCCAGCGTTCGAGGGAGCAATCAGCCCCAGCATTTT. Its protein product is CASVRGSNQPQHF. This chain uses TRBV2 with TRBJ1-5; D call uncertain. In germline, CDR1 is SNHLY, CDR2 FYNNEI. The CDR3 sequence is 13 residues long. The ends were cut back, 8 bases at V and 1 base at J, with 9 bases in the middle.

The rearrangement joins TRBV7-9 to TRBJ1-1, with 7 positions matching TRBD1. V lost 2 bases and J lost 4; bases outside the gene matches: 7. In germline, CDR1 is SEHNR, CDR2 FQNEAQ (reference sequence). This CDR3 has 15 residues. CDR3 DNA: TGTGCCAGCAGCTTATTAATTTCAGGGGGCACTGAAGCTTTCTTT. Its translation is CASSLLISGGTEAFF.

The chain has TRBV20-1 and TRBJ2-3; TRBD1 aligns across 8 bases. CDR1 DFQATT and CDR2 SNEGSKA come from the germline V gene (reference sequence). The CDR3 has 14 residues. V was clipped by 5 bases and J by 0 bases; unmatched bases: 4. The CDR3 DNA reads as TGCAGTGCTCCAAGGACAGGGAGCACAGATACGCAGTATTTT. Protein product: CSAPRTGSTDTQYF.

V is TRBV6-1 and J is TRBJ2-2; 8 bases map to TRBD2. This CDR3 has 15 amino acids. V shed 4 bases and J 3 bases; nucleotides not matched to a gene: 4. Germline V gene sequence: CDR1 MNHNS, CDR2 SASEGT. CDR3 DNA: TGTGCCAGCAGTGCCGGGACTAGGGACACCGGGGAGCTGTTTTTT. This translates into CASSAGTRDTGELFF.

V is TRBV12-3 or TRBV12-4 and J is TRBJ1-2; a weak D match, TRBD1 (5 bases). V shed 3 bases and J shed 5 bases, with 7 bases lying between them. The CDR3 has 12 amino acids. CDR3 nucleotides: TGTGCCAGCAGTTTCAGGGCATATGGCTACACCTTC. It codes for CASSFRAYGYTF.

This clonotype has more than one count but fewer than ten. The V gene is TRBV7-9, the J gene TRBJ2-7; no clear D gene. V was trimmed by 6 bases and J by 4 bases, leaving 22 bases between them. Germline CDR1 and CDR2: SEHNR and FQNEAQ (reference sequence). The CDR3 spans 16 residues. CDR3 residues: CASSSTRSLQAYEQYF. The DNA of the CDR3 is TGTGCCAGCAGTTCTACCAGGTCACTCCAAGCTTACGAGCAGTACTTC. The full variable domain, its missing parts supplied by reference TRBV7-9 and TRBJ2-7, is DTGVSQNPRHKITKRGQNVTFRCDPISEHNRLYWYRQTLGQGPEFLTYFQNEAQLEKSRLLSDRFSAERPKGSFSTLEIQRTEQGDSAMYLCASSSTRSLQAYEQYFGPGTRLTVT.

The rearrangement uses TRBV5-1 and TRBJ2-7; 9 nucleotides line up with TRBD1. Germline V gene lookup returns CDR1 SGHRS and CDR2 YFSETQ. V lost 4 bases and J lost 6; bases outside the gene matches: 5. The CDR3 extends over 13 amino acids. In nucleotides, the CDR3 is TGCGCCAGCAGCAGGGGACAGGGAGCCGAGCAGTACTTC. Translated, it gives CASSRGQGAEQYF.

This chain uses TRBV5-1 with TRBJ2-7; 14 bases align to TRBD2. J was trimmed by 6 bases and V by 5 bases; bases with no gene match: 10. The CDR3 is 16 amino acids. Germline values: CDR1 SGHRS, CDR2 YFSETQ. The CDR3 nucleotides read TGCGCCAGCAGTCGACGACTAGCGGGAGGGCCAGGCGAGCAGTACTTC. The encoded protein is CASSRRLAGGPGEQYF.

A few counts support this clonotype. The CDR3 region is CSAREALGFYNEQFF. In DNA form, the CDR3 reads TGCAGTGCTAGAGAGGCTCTAGGTTTCTACAATGAGCAGTTCTTC. The rearrangement joins TRBV20-1 to TRBJ2-1; D is unresolved. Germline V gene sequence: CDR1 DFQATT, CDR2 SNEGSKA (reference sequence). Trimming left V 0 bases short and J 3 bases short, with 12 bases between. The CDR3 runs 15 residues.

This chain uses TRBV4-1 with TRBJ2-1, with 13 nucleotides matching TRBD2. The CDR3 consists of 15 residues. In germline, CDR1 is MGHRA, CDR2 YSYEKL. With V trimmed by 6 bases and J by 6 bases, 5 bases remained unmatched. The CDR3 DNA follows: TGCGCCAGCAGACCTCGACTAGCGGGAGGCAATGAGCAGTTCTTC. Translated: CASRPRLAGGNEQFF.